This passage covers 15 T cell receptor beta chains from one sample sequenced in a study of shared clonotypes between healthy human individuals. Sequencing used immunoSEQ multiplex PCR; TCRdb keeps in-frame clones, though not all of them. This sample has 2,500,000 or so clones, with 93% found just once. Sequencing input: naive CD4+ T cells from PBMCs. Specified subset: CD45RA+ positively selected. Receptors originate from a man younger than 30 in good health. Some clones in this sample may be carry-over from other donors' samples.

The chain links TRBV15 to TRBJ2-6; tentatively, D is TRBD1 (6 bases). The length of the CDR3 is 15 residues. Germline lookup yields CDR1 LNHNV and CDR2 YYDKDF (reference sequence). The V and J ends lost 5 bases and 4 bases respectively, with 12 bases between them. The CDR3 sequence: CATSLQGYGANVLTF. Here the CDR3 DNA reads TGTGCCACCAGCTTACAGGGTTACGGGGCCAACGTCCTGACTTTC. The variable domain in full, completed from reference TRBV15 and TRBJ2-6, reads DAMVIQNPRYQVTQFGKPVTLSCSQTLNHNVMYWYQQKSSQAPKLLFHYYDKDFNNEADTPDNFQSRRPNTSFCFLDIRSPGLGDTAMYLCATSLQGYGANVLTFGAGSRLTVL.

This clone has only one observation. The chain is built from TRBV7-3 and TRBJ1-2; D unresolved. Between the trimmed V and J ends, which lost 1 base and 7 bases, there was a span of 10 bases. Germline V gene sequence: CDR1 SGHTA, CDR2 FQGTGA. CDR3 length equals 13 residues. The DNA for the CDR3 is TGTGCCAGCAGCTTAATGGAGGGATCTGGCTACACCTTC. Its protein is CASSLMEGSGYTF.

Regarding this clone: Other DNA sequences in this sample translate to the same CDR3. The CDR3 loop reads CASSEASGELFF. CDR3 nucleotide sequence: TGTGCCAGCAGTGAGGCTAGCGGGGAGCTGTTTTTT. This chain uses TRBV2 with TRBJ2-2; D is uncertain. Germline CDR1 reads SNHLY; CDR2 reads FYNNEI. The CDR3 contains 12 residues. V was cut by 3 bases and J by 7 bases, with 6 bases left in between.

The chain carries TRBV7-2 and TRBJ1-6; D ambiguous. Per germline, CDR1 SGHTA and CDR2 FQGNSA. Trimming removed 4 bases at V and 8 bases at J, with 9 bases between. This CDR3 region has 13 residues. The CDR3 coding sequence is TGTGCCAGCAGCTCAAACGTCTATTCACCCCTCCACTTT. It encodes CASSSNVYSPLHF.

This sequence joins TRBV5-1 and TRBJ2-5; 7 bases agree with TRBD1. CDR3 length: 16 residues. Germline CDR1 reads SGHRS; CDR2 reads YFSETQ. With 0 bases clipped from V and 4 bases from J, the junction kept 9 bases outside the gene matches. The CDR3 loop is CASSLGAGGVAETQYF. DNA of the CDR3: TGCGCCAGCAGCTTGGGGGCAGGGGGAGTAGCAGAGACCCAGTACTTC.

V gene TRBV5-1 combines with J gene TRBJ2-1, with 7 bases fitting TRBD2. The trim removed 0 bases at V and 6 bases at J, leaving 3 bases unmatched. Germline CDR1 is SGHRS and CDR2 is YFSETQ. CDR3 length: 14 residues. The CDR3 nucleotides are TGCGCCAGCAGCTTGGGACTAGCCTCCAATGAGCAGTTCTTC. Residues: CASSLGLASNEQFF.

This clone was picked up one time. The CDR3 region has the DNA TGTGCTAGTGGTTTGGTACATGCTAGTTGGTCTGAAGCTTTCTTT. This gives the protein CASGLVHASWSEAFF. The chain has TRBV12-5 and TRBJ1-1, with unresolved D. Germline V gene lookup returns CDR1 LGHNT and CDR2 FRNRAP. Trimming cost V 0 bases and J 6 bases, with 14 bases left between them. This CDR3 region has 15 residues.

This chain links TRBV28 with TRBJ1-1, with no clear D. V dropped 7 bases and J dropped 5 bases, with 20 bases sitting between them. The CDR3 sequence is 15 residues long. Looked up from germline, CDR1 is MDHEN and CDR2 is SYDVKM. The DNA for the CDR3 is TGTGCCAGCATCCTACCCCCGGGGATTCTAACTGAAGCTTTCTTT. Translation gives CASILPPGILTEAFF.

The rearrangement joins TRBV27 to TRBJ2-4; a weak D match, TRBD1 (5 bases). Trimming took off 11 bases at V and 6 bases at J, with 17 bases between the two ends. Germline CDR1 and CDR2: MNHEY and SMNVEV (reference sequence). The CDR3 covers 13 residues. The CDR3 region has the DNA TGTGCCTCGGCGCTGACAGTCGGAAACATTCAGTACTTC. It translates to CASALTVGNIQYF.

The CDR3, as DNA: TGTGCCAGCAGCTTAGAATCGGAATCCTACGAGCAGTACTTC. Its translation: CASSLESESYEQYF. The rearrangement joins TRBV7-2 to TRBJ2-7; D is undetermined. V shed 1 base and J shed 1 base, with 8 bases lying between them. The CDR3 covers 14 residues. Germline values: CDR1 SGHTA, CDR2 FQGNSA.

V is TRBV6-5 and J is TRBJ1-2, with a tentative D call TRBD1 (5 bases). Germline CDR1 is MNHEY and CDR2 is SVGAGI. The CDR3 runs to 13 residues. Between the trimmed V and J ends, which lost 6 bases and 4 bases, there was a span of 12 bases. CDR3 amino acids: CASRLSGIYGYTF. The CDR3 nucleotides are TGTGCCAGCAGATTATCAGGGATCTATGGCTACACCTTC.

This chain joins TRBV5-4 and TRBJ2-5; 9 bases line up with TRBD1. Germline lookup yields CDR1 SGHNT and CDR2 YYREEE (reference sequence). The J segment lost 2 bases and the V segment lost 5 bases, leaving 7 bases of the junction unmatched. This CDR3 has 15 residues. As DNA, the CDR3 is TGTGCCAGCAGGTCACCGGGACAGGGTCAAGAGACCCAGTACTTC. Translating gives CASRSPGQGQETQYF.

The chain employs TRBV7-2 and TRBJ2-3, with D hard to call. The CDR3 runs to 13 residues. Germline loops: CDR1 SGHTA, CDR2 FQGNSA. The V and J ends lost 5 bases and 1 base respectively, with 7 bases between them. CDR3 coding DNA: TGTGCCAGCAGCCCCGAGGGCACAGATACGCAGTATTTT. It yields the protein CASSPEGTDTQYF. The full variable domain, rest sourced from reference TRBV7-2 and TRBJ2-3, is GAGVSQSPSNKVTEKGKDVELRCDPISGHTALYWYRQSLGQGLEFLIYFQGNSAPDKSGLPSDRFSAERTGGSVSTLTIQRTQQEDSAVYLCASSPEGTDTQYFGPGTRLTVL.

The rearrangement joins TRBV19 to TRBJ2-7; 12 bases fit TRBD2. Germline V CDR1 and CDR2: LNHDA, SQIVND (reference sequence). V shed 6 bases, J shed 1 base, and the junction held 4 bases outside the gene matches. This CDR3 has 15 amino acids. The CDR3 coding sequence is TGTGCCAGTAGCCTCACTAGCGGGAGGTCCTACGAGCAGTACTTC. Amino acid sequence: CASSLTSGRSYEQYF.

The gene calls are TRBV7-2 and TRBJ2-7, with a tentative D call TRBD1 (5 bases). The germline V and J ends were trimmed by 5 bases and 0 bases, with 14 bases remaining between them. The CDR3 spans 15 residues. Looked up from germline, CDR1 is SGHTA and CDR2 is FQGNSA. CDR3 sequence (DNA): TGTGCCAGCAGCGATTGGTGGGGCAACTCCTACGAGCAGTACTTC. This gives the protein CASSDWWGNSYEQYF. Drawing the rest from reference TRBV7-2 and TRBJ2-7, the complete variable domain is GAGVSQSPSNKVTEKGKDVELRCDPISGHTALYWYRQSLGQGLEFLIYFQGNSAPDKSGLPSDRFSAERTGGSVSTLTIQRTQQEDSAVYLCASSDWWGNSYEQYFGPGTRLTVT.